A selection of T cell receptor beta chains follows, all from one sample in a study of prognosis after radiotherapy for stage I lung cancer. From the multiplex PCR reads, TCRdb called clonotypes with MiXCR, one entry per CDR3 protein. Among 30,000 to 40,000 distinct CDR3 sequences listed, more than 30% were seen once. The sample consisted of PBMCs, taken before or after stereotactic body radiation therapy (not recorded which). The source of these receptors is a donor aged 50 or older with non-small cell lung cancer. CDR3s include the opening cysteine and the closing phenylalanine or tryptophan. D genes are given only for firm matches. Size is stated for part of the rows, as once, few or many counts, or as a class when the clone is expanded.

V gene	clone size	D gene	J gene	CDR3 protein	CDR3 DNA
TRBV20-1	few	TRBD1	TRBJ2-7	CSARSTGDSYEQYF	TGCAGTGCTCGTTCGACAGGGGATTCCTACGAGCAGTACTTC
TRBV20-1	.	.	TRBJ1-2	CSAREPGFFTYGYTF	TGCAGTGCTAGAGAACCAGGGTTCTTTACCTATGGCTACACCTTC
TRBV28	many	.	TRBJ2-7	CASSFGSAGAPNYEQYF	TGTGCCAGCAGTTTTGGGTCAGCCGGAGCCCCAAACTACGAGCAGTACTTC
TRBV5-6	.	.	TRBJ2-5	CASILEETQYF	TGTGCCAGCATCTTGGAAGAGACCCAGTACTTC
TRBV3-1	many	.	TRBJ2-7	CASSQVPVEQYF	TGTGCCAGCAGCCAAGTCCCTGTGGAGCAGTACTTC
TRBV6-2/TRBV6-3	.	.	TRBJ2-6	CASSRQAGANVLTF	TGTGCCAGCTCTCGGCAAGCCGGGGCCAACGTCCTGACTTTC
TRBV4-1	few	.	TRBJ1-6	CASSQAPNSPLHF	TGCGCCAGCAGCCAAGCGCCTAATTCACCCCTCCACTTT
TRBV4-3	many	TRBD1	TRBJ1-2	CASSQERGRLNYGYTF	TGCGCCAGCAGCCAAGAGAGGGGGCGATTAAACTATGGCTACACCTTC
TRBV24-1	.	.	TRBJ2-1	CVTQGHPGSYNEQFF	TGTGTCACCCAGGGACACCCGGGCTCCTACAATGAGCAGTTCTTC
TRBV12-3/TRBV12-4	.	TRBD1	TRBJ1-2	CASSRDRVRGYTF	TGTGCCAGCAGCAGAGACAGGGTTCGGGGCTACACCTTC
TRBV6-1	many	.	TRBJ1-5	CASRKSGGGNQPQHF	TGTGCCAGCAGAAAATCCGGGGGGGGCAATCAGCCCCAGCATTTT
TRBV19	many	TRBD1	TRBJ1-2	CASSNLPGQGNYGYTF	TGTGCCAGTAGTAACCTCCCGGGACAGGGTAACTATGGCTACACCTTC
TRBV6-5	many	.	TRBJ2-2	CASSYLTVNTGELFF	TGTGCCAGCAGTTACCTAACTGTGAACACCGGGGAGCTGTTTTTT
TRBV2	many	TRBD2	TRBJ2-7	CASRLAGASYEQYF	TGTGCCAGCCGACTAGCGGGCGCATCCTACGAGCAGTACTTC
TRBV18	many	TRBD1	TRBJ1-2	CASSSTGGNGYTF	TGTGCCAGCTCATCGACAGGGGGAAATGGCTACACCTTC
TRBV27	many	TRBD1	TRBJ1-6	CASKLRGDSPLHF	TGTGCCAGCAAGCTCAGGGGGGATTCACCCCTCCACTTT
TRBV7-9	.	.	TRBJ2-1	CASSLGTAYNEQFF	TGTGCCAGCAGCTTAGGGACAGCCTACAATGAGCAGTTCTTC
TRBV14	few	TRBD1	TRBJ2-7	CVSSQLGGQGDYEQYF	TGTGTCAGCAGCCAGCTCGGGGGACAGGGGGACTACGAGCAGTACTTC
TRBV6-1	.	.	TRBJ1-1	CASSPSRAANTEAFF	TGTGCCAGCAGTCCCTCGAGGGCGGCAAACACTGAAGCTTTCTTT
TRBV6-5	many	TRBD1	TRBJ2-7	CASSSGTGSSYEQYF	TGTGCCAGCAGTTCCGGGACAGGGAGCTCCTACGAGCAGTACTTC
TRBV6-1	.	.	TRBJ2-2	CASREGSETVRELFF	TGTGCCAGCAGGGAGGGCTCCGAGACTGTCCGAGAGCTGTTTTTT
TRBV6-1	few	TRBD2	TRBJ2-2	CASSPGREFFTGELFF	TGTGCCAGCAGCCCCGGGAGGGAGTTTTTCACCGGGGAGCTGTTTTTT
TRBV12-3/TRBV12-4	many	.	TRBJ2-7	CASSRAIYEQYF	TGTGCCAGCAGTCGTGCGATCTACGAGCAGTACTTC
TRBV19	many	TRBD1	TRBJ2-5	CASRDRVGETQYF	TGTGCCAGTAGAGACAGGGTCGGTGAGACCCAGTACTTC
TRBV10-2	many	.	TRBJ1-5	CASSDYYSSNQPQHF	TGCGCCAGCAGTGATTATTACAGTAGCAATCAGCCCCAGCATTTT
TRBV5-1	many	.	TRBJ1-4	CASSPGTLATNEKLFF	TGCGCCAGCAGCCCCGGGACGTTAGCAACTAATGAAAAACTGTTTTTT
TRBV14	many	.	TRBJ2-3	CASSRLVTDTQYF	TGTGCCAGCAGCCGGCTGGTAACAGATACGCAGTATTTT
TRBV28	many	TRBD1	TRBJ1-4	CASSWDRATNEKLFF	TGTGCCAGCAGTTGGGACAGGGCCACTAATGAAAAACTGTTTTTT
TRBV11-2	many	.	TRBJ1-2	CASSFSVPASGYTF	TGTGCCAGCAGCTTTTCGGTCCCGGCTAGTGGCTACACCTTC
TRBV5-1	many	TRBD2	TRBJ2-3	CASAGGNTDTQYF	TGCGCCAGCGCGGGGGGGAACACAGATACGCAGTATTTT
TRBV2	many	.	TRBJ1-5	CASREGRQGQPQHF	TGTGCCAGCAGGGAGGGGAGGCAAGGTCAGCCCCAGCATTTT
TRBV2	once	TRBD2	TRBJ2-1	CASRKTSGRSDEQFF	TGTGCCAGCCGGAAGACTAGCGGCCGCAGCGATGAGCAGTTCTTC
TRBV20-1	many	.	TRBJ1-1	CSARPVTEAFF	TGCAGTGCCCGCCCGGTCACTGAAGCTTTCTTT
TRBV11-2	many	TRBD2	TRBJ2-2	CASTLGGGLAGELFF	TGTGCCAGCACCCTCGGGGGGGGATTAGCCGGGGAGCTGTTTTTT
TRBV19	many	TRBD1	TRBJ1-1	CASSSRDRYEAFF	TGTGCCAGTAGTTCCCGGGACAGGTATGAAGCTTTCTTT
TRBV12-3/TRBV12-4	.	.	TRBJ1-1	CASSLAAGPGTEAFF	TGTGCCAGCAGTTTAGCGGCGGGCCCCGGCACTGAAGCTTTCTTT
TRBV6-4	.	.	TRBJ2-2	CASSVGPGDTGELFF	TGTGCCAGCAGTGTTGGGCCGGGAGACACCGGGGAGCTGTTTTTT
TRBV12-3/TRBV12-4	many	TRBD2	TRBJ2-1	CASSFRTSGGPFF	TGTGCCAGCAGTTTTAGGACTAGCGGGGGGCCGTTCTTC
TRBV7-6	many	TRBD2	TRBJ2-5	CASSLGLATETQYF	TGTGCCAGCAGCTTAGGACTAGCGACAGAGACCCAGTACTTC
TRBV20-1	many	TRBD2	TRBJ2-3	CSVPGGLVDTQCF	TGCAGTGTTCCGGGGGGGTTGGTAGATACGCAGTGTTTT
TRBV6-1	many	.	TRBJ2-6	CASSEWESSGANVLTF	TGTGCCAGCAGTGAATGGGAGAGCTCTGGGGCCAACGTCCTGACTTTC
TRBV5-1	many	.	TRBJ2-7	CASTLSPDAYEQYF	TGCGCCAGCACCCTTTCTCCGGACGCCTACGAGCAGTACTTC
TRBV5-1	.	.	TRBJ2-7	CASSHRTYRTSEQYF	TGCGCCAGCAGCCATAGGACATATCGGACGAGCGAGCAGTACTTC
TRBV12-3/TRBV12-4	many	TRBD1	TRBJ1-4	CASSPRQGTWEKLFF	TGTGCCAGCAGTCCTCGACAGGGCACATGGGAAAAACTGTTTTTT
TRBV6-2/TRBV6-3	many	TRBD1	TRBJ1-5	CASSYSYAGGHQPQHF	TGTGCCAGCAGTTACAGTTATGCAGGGGGCCATCAGCCCCAGCATTTT